Below are 10 T cell receptor beta chains sequenced from a single sample in a study of blood T cell repertoires in COVID-19. Sequencing was performed with immunoSEQ multiplex PCR; in TCRdb, only in-frame clones are kept and a portion is missing. The data show some 120,000 clones, approximately 82% seen once. Sequencing was carried out using peripheral blood. The receptor source for this set is a man between 60 and 75 years old with acute or convalescent COVID-19.

The gene calls are TRBV5-6 and TRBJ2-1; 9 positions match TRBD2. This CDR3 is 16 amino acids long. Trimming at V came to 2 bases and at J to 7 bases, leaving 10 bases not matched to a gene. Germline CDR1 reads SGHDT; CDR2 reads YYEEEE. CDR3 sequence reads: CASSFRLASGTNEQFF. CDR3 DNA sequence: TGTGCCAGCAGCTTTCGGTTGGCTAGCGGGACAAATGAGCAGTTCTTC.

V usage is TRBV5-1 and J usage is TRBJ2-3, with D perhaps TRBD2 (5 bases). This CDR3 region has 15 residues. Germline V gives CDR1 SGHRS, CDR2 YFSETQ. Trimming cost V 4 bases and J 4 bases, with 16 bases left between them. The CDR3 reads CASSPRGSLADTQYF. For the CDR3, the DNA is TGCGCCAGCAGCCCCCGAGGGTCCTTAGCAGATACGCAGTATTTT.

The V gene is TRBV28, the J gene TRBJ2-6, with D possibly matching TRBD2 (5 bases). V lost 5 bases to trimming and J lost 6 bases, with 23 bases between them. Germline V gene lookup returns CDR1 MDHEN and CDR2 SYDVKM. This CDR3 region has 18 residues. For the CDR3, the DNA is TGTGCCAGCAGTGACGTTACTAGTCAGGTTGCCAAGGCCAACGTCCTGACTTTC. Protein product: CASSDVTSQVAKANVLTF.

The chain combines TRBV7-9 with TRBJ1-2, with a weak D call TRBD1 (6 bases). V was pared by 5 bases and J by 8 bases, with 21 bases between. CDR3 length: 15 residues. CDR1 is SEHNR and CDR2 is FQNEAQ in the germline V gene (reference sequence). CDR3 region: CASSPRGGSLEGYTF. As DNA, the CDR3 is TGTGCCAGCAGCCCCCGAGGGGGTTCCCTAGAGGGCTACACCTTC.

The V gene is TRBV5-1, the J gene TRBJ2-5; TRBD2 matches at 9 bases. The CDR3 is made up of 16 amino acids. CDR1 and CDR2 (germline): SGHRS, YFSETQ. J gave up 2 bases and V 2 bases, and 7 bases lay outside the gene matches. CDR3 protein: CASSLSSGIGQETQYF. In DNA, the CDR3 is TGCGCCAGCAGCTTATCTAGCGGGATAGGGCAAGAGACCCAGTACTTC. Together with reference TRBV5-1 and TRBJ2-5, the CDR3 gives the full variable domain: KAGVTQTPRYLIKTRGQQVTLSCSPISGHRSVSWYQQTPGQGLQFLFEYFSETQRNKGNFPGRFSGRQFSNSRSEMNVSTLELGDSALYLCASSLSSGIGQETQYFGPGTRLLVL.

This chain uses TRBV25-1 with TRBJ1-1, with a tentative D call TRBD1 (5 bases). In germline, CDR1 is MGHDK, CDR2 SYGVNS. The length of the CDR3 is 13 residues. V was cut by 4 bases and J by 11 bases, with 17 bases left in between. Written as DNA, the CDR3 is TGTGCCAGCAGTGGCGACAGCTCTAATAAGGCTTTCTTT. This codes for CASSGDSSNKAFF.

V and J are TRBV3-1 (or the pseudogene TRBV3-2) and TRBJ2-7; no reliable D call. V lost 7 bases and J lost 2, with 12 bases in between. CDR1 LGHDT and CDR2 YNNKEL come from the germline V gene (reference sequence). The CDR3 contains 13 residues. The CDR3 DNA reads as TGTGCCAGCACCCGGCAGCGAACCTACGAGCAGTACTTC. Protein: CASTRQRTYEQYF.

This chain uses TRBV6-5 with TRBJ1-1; 8 bases line up with TRBD1. Trimming removed 6 bases from V and 8 bases from J; junction bases left unmatched: 8. This CDR3 comprises 13 residues. The germline CDR1 and CDR2 sequences are MNHEY and SVGAGI. The CDR3 protein is CASRIHRGAEAFF. The CDR3 coding sequence is TGTGCCAGCAGGATACACAGGGGGGCGGAAGCTTTCTTT.

This clone was recorded only once. This chain joins TRBV6-5 and TRBJ2-1, with 12 bases fitting TRBD2. Germline CDR1 MNHEY, CDR2 SVGAGI. V was pared by 2 bases and J by 10 bases, with 6 bases of the junction left unmatched. This CDR3 has 15 amino acids. For the CDR3, the DNA is TGTGCCAGCAGTTACCGTTACACTAGCGGGGGGGAGCAGTTCTTC. This gives the protein CASSYRYTSGGEQFF.

V gene TRBV3-1 (or the pseudogene TRBV3-2) combines with J gene TRBJ1-2; no definite D call. The CDR3 loop spans 15 amino acids. The germline gives CDR1 LGHDT, CDR2 YNNKEL (reference sequence). V was shortened by 4 bases and J by 4 bases, with 16 bases between the two germline ends. The CDR3 reads CASSRLTGRGYGYTF. The CDR3 nucleotides read TGTGCCAGCAGCCGACTCACCGGCAGAGGCTATGGCTACACCTTC.